These 2 T cell receptor beta chains were sequenced from one sample in a study of blood T cell repertoires in COVID-19. This table comes from immunoSEQ multiplex PCR, and its TCRdb copy is limited to in-frame clones, with some not included. The table has about 350,000 clones, around nine tenths seen once; the top ten hold over 1%. The source material was PBMCs or T cells enriched from blood (not recorded which). These receptors were collected from a woman under 40 who had been exposed to COVID-19.

The rearrangement links TRBV10-1 to TRBJ2-7; 12 bases match TRBD1. The germline V gene has CDR1 WNHNN and CDR2 SYGVQD (reference sequence). The V segment lost 5 bases and the J segment 6 bases; nucleotides outside the gene matches: 8. The CDR3 totals 15 residues. Written as DNA, the CDR3 is TGCGCCAGCAGTTGGGACAGGGGGCGGAACGGCGAGCAGTACTTC. As protein: CASSWDRGRNGEQYF.

The chain couples TRBV28 to TRBJ1-1; D is possibly TRBD1 (5 bases). CDR1 and CDR2 from the germline V gene are MDHEN and SYDVKM. The V and J ends lost 5 bases and 3 bases respectively, with 10 bases between them. This CDR3 comprises 13 residues. The CDR3 protein is CASSPGGDTEAFF. The DNA for the CDR3 is TGTGCCAGCAGTCCGGGAGGGGACACTGAAGCTTTCTTT.